The source of this T cell receptor beta chain is a study of blood T cell repertoires in COVID-19. Study-wide context: COVID-19 samples, acute and convalescent, were from the United States, Italy and Spain. T cells, B-cell-depleted T cells, or PBMCs provided the cDNA or gDNA that served as material.

In the original workflow: Nucleated cell number was recorded as an estimate derived from reference gene primer amplification. This table comes from immunoSEQ multiplex PCR, and its TCRdb copy is limited to in-frame clones, with some not included. V and J calls and clone size are copied from that table; D and trimming were computed from the DNA. This sample has roughly 190,000 clones, with 65% to 85% found just once. V was pared by 4 bases and J by 9 bases, with 9 bases of the junction left unmatched. The germline V gene encodes CDR1 SGHDT and CDR2 YYEEEE. The CDR3 is made up of 14 amino acids. The TCR originated in a man between 45 and 60 years old with active or convalescent COVID-19. The V call is TRBV5-6, the J call TRBJ2-1; 8 bases are shared with TRBD1. The sequenced material came from peripheral blood. This chain's CDR3 is CASSPKYTGGEQFF. The CDR3 DNA reads TGTGCCAGCAGCCCTAAATATACAGGGGGTGAGCAGTTCTTC.